This T cell receptor beta chain comes out of a study of blood T cell repertoires in COVID-19. CDR3 length: 16 residues. From germline, CDR1 is SEHNR and CDR2 FQNEAQ (reference sequence). V was pared by 6 bases and J by 1 base, with 8 bases of the junction left unmatched. The age range of participants was about 18 to 95 years, with residence in about 25 US areas. Repertoires were generated with immunoSEQ multiplex PCR, while TCRdb's copy carries only in-frame clones and drops some. The sample records approximately 220,000 clones, approximately 83% being singletons. The sequence was collected from a woman aged 40 to 50 who had been exposed to COVID-19. The sequencing input was PBMCs or T cells enriched from blood (not recorded which). The rearrangement links TRBV7-9 to TRBJ2-2; 7 nucleotides line up with TRBD1. The CDR3 is CASSLTGTVNTGELFF. The CDR3 DNA follows: TGTGCCAGCAGTCTGACCGGGACAGTGAACACCGGGGAGCTGTTTTTT.